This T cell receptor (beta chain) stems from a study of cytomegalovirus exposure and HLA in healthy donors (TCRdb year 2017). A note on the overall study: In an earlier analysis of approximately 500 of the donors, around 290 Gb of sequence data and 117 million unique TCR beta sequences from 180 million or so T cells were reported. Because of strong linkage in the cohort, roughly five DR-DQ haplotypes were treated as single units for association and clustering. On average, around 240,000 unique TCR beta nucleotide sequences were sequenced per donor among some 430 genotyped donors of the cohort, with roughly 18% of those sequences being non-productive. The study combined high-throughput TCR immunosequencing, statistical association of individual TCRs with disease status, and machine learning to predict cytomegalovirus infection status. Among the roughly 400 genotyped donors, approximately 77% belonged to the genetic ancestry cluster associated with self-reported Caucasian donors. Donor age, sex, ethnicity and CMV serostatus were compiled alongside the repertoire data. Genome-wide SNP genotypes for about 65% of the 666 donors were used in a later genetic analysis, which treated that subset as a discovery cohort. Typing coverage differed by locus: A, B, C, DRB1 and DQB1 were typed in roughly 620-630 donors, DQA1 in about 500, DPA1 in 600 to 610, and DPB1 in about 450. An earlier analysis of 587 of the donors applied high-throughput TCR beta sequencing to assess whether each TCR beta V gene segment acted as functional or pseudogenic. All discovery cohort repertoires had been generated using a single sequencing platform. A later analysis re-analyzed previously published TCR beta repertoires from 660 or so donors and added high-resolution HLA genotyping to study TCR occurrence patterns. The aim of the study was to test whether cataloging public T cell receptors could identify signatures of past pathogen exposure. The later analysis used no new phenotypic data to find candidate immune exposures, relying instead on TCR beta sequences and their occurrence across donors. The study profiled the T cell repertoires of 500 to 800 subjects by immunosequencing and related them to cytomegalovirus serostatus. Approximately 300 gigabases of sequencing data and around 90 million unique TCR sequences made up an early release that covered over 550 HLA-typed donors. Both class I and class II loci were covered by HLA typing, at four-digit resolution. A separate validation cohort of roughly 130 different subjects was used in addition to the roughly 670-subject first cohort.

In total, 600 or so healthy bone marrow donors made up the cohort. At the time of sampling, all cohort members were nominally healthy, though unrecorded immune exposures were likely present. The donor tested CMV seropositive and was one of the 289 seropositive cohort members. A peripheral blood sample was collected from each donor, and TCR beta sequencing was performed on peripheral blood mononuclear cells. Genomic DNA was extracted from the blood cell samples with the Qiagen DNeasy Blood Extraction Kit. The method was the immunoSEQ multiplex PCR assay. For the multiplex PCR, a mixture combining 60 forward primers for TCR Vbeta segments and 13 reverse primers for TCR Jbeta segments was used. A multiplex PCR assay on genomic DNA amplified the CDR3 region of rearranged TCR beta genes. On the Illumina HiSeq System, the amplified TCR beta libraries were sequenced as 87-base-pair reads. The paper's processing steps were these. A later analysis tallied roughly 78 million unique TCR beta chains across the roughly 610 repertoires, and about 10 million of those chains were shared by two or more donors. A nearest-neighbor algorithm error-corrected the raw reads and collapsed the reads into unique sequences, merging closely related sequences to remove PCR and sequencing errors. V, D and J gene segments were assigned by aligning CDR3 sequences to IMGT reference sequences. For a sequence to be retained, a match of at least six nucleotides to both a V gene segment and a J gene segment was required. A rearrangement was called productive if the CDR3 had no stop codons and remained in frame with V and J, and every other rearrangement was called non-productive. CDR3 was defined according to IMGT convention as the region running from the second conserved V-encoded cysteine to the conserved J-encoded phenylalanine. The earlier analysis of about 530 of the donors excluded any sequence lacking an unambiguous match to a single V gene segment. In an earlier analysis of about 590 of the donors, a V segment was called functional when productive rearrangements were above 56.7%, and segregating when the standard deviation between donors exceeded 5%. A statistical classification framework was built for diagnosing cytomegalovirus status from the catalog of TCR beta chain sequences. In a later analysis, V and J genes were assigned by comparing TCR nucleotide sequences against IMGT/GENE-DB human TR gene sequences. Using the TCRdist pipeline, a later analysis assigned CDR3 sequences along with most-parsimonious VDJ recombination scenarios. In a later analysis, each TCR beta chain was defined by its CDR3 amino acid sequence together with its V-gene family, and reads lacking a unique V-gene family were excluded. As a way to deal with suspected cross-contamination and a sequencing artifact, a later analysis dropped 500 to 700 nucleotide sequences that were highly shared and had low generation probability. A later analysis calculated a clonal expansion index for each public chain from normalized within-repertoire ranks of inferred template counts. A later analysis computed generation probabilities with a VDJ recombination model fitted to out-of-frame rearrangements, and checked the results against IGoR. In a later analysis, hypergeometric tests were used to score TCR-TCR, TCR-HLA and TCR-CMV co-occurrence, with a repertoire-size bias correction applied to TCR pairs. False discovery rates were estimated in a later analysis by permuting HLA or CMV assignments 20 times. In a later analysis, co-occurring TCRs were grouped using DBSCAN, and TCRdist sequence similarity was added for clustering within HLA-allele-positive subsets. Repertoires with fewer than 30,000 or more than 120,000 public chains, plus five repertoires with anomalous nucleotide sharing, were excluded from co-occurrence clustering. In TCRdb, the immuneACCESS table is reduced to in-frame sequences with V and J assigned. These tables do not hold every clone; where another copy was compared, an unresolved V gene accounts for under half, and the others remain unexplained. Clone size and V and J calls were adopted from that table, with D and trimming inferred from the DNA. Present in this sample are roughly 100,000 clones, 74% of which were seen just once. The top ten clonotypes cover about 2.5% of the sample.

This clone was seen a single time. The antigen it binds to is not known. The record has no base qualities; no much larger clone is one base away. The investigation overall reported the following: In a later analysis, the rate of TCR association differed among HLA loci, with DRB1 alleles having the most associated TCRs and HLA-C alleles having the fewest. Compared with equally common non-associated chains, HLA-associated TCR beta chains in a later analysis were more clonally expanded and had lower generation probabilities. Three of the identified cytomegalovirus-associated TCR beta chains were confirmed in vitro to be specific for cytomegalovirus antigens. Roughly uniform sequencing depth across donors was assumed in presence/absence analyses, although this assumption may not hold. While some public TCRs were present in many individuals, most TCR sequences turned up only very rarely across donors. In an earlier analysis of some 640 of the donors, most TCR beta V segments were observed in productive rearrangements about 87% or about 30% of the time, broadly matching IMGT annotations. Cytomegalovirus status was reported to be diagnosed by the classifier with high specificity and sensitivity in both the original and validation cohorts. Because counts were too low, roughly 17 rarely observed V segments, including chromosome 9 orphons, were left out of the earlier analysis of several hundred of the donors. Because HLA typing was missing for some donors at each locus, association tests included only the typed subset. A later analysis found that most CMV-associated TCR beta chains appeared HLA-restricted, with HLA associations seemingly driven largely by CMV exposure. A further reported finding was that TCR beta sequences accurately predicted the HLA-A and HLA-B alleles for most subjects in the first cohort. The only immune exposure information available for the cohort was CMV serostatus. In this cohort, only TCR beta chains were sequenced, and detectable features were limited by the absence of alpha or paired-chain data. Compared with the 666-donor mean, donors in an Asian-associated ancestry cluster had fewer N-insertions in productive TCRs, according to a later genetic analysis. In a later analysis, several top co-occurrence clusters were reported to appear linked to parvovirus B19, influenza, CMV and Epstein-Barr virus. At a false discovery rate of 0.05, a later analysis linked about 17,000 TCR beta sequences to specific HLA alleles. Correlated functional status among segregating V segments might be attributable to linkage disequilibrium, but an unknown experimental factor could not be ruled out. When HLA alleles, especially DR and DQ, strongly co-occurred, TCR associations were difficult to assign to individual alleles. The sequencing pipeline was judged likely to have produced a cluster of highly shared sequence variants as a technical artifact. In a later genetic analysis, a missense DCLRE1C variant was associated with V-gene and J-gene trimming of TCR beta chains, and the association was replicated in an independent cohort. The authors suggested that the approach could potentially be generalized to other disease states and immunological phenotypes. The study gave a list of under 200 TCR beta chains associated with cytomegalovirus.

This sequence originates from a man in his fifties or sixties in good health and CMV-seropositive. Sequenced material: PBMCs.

Here is the DNA: TGCGCCAGCAGCTTGTCAGGGATGGGAACCGGGGAGCTGTTTTTT. Its protein is CASSLSGMGTGELFF. Recombination joined TRBV5-1 with TRBJ2-2; TRBD1 is a weak D gene call, 5 bases matching. The CDR3 measures 15 amino acids from cysteine to phenylalanine. CDR3 DNA only is kept here, 45 bases in frame from base 1. The germline V gene specifies SGHRS as CDR1 and YFSETQ as CDR2. The V end loses 1 base and the J end loses 5 bases, and a stretch of 12 bases separates them. Joined to the reference TRBV5-1 and TRBJ2-2 proteins, this CDR3 gives the full variable domain: KAGVTQTPRYLIKTRGQQVTLSCSPISGHRSVSWYQQTPGQGLQFLFEYFSETQRNKGNFPGRFSGRQFSNSRSEMNVSTLELGDSALYLCASSLSGMGTGELFFGEGSRLTVL.